A single sample gave rise to the 21 T cell receptor beta chains below, sequenced in a study of circulating CD8 cells and anti-PD-1 response in melanoma. Sorting of live CD3+CD8+TCRalphabeta+ cells by PD-1 and/or TIGIT gave four subsets. TCR libraries were prepared from roughly 14 ng of total RNA with the QIAseq Immune Repertoire TCR panel. From the reads, TCRdb called clonotypes with MiXCR, one entry per CDR3 protein. Of 1,500 to 2,000 distinct CDR3 sequences in the sample, over 5.5% are singletons; the top ten hold roughly 8.5%. This material consisted of CD8+ T cells from PBMCs, taken at baseline or after one month of anti-PD-1 therapy (not recorded which). Every receptor here comes from a human donor with melanoma.

This clonotype counts as medium-sized. The rearrangement joins TRBV7-8 to TRBJ2-3, with D unresolved. V lost 3 bases and J lost 3, with 13 bases in between. In germline, CDR1 is SGHVS, CDR2 FQNEAQ. The CDR3 sequence is 15 residues long. The CDR3 bases are TGTGCCAGCAGCTTTAGGGTAGCTGGGACAGATACGCAGTATTTT. Encoded protein: CASSFRVAGTDTQYF.

In this sample, this clonotype is medium-sized (0.01 to 0.1%). The rearrangement uses TRBV7-3 and TRBJ2-3; tentatively, D is TRBD2 (6 bases). The CDR3 is 17 amino acids. V was clipped by 5 bases and J by 5 bases, with 23 bases between them. Germline V gene data show CDR1 as SGHTA and CDR2 as FQGTGA. The CDR3 spells CASSRRASASMLDTQYF. CDR3 DNA sequence: TGTGCCAGCAGCCGTAGGGCTAGCGCCTCAATGTTAGATACGCAGTATTTT. The complete variable domain, with remaining parts taken from reference TRBV7-3 and TRBJ2-3, reads GAGVSQTPSNKVTEKGKYVELRCDPISGHTALYWYRQSLGQGPEFLIYFQGTGAADDSGLPNDRFFAVRPEGSVSTLKIQRTERGDSAVYLCASSRRASASMLDTQYFGPGTRLTVL.

This clonotype was picked up a small number of times. The rearrangement joins TRBV9 to TRBJ2-1, with D possibly being TRBD1 (5 bases). Trimming shortened V by 3 bases and J by 4 bases, and 8 bases separated the two germline ends. The germline V gene has CDR1 SGDLS and CDR2 YYNGEE. The CDR3 runs 13 residues. The chain's CDR3 is CASSEDTYNEQFF. The DNA of the CDR3 is TGTGCCAGCAGCGAGGACACTTACAATGAGCAGTTCTTC.

V is TRBV20-1 and J is TRBJ2-7; maybe TRBD2 (5 bases). The CDR3 extends over 13 amino acids. V dropped 3 bases and J dropped 4 bases, with 13 bases sitting between them. Germline V gene lookup returns CDR1 DFQATT and CDR2 SNEGSKA (reference sequence). The CDR3 protein is CSAREASEYEQYF. The CDR3, as DNA: TGCAGTGCTAGGGAGGCCAGTGAGTACGAGCAGTACTTC.

By frequency in the sample, this clonotype is medium-sized. An end of the junction differs from the germline gene, which may be a read error. This chain uses TRBV28 with TRBJ1-6; D unresolved. The CDR3 is made up of 13 amino acids. The germline V gene has CDR1 MDHEN and CDR2 SYDVKM. CDR3 in amino acids: CASSYSPMPDEVF. The CDR3 DNA reads TGTGCCAGCAGTTATTCACCGATGCCCGACGAGGTCTTT.

This clonotype is labeled as medium-sized. This chain links TRBV27 with TRBJ2-1, with 9 bases that match TRBD2. Per the germline V gene, CDR1 is MNHEY and CDR2 is SMNVEV (reference sequence). V lost 9 bases to trimming and J lost 9 bases; unmatched junction nucleotides: 12. This CDR3 is 14 amino acids long. CDR3 residues: CASSWVAGATEQFF. CDR3 DNA sequence: TGTGCCAGTTCGTGGGTAGCGGGAGCCACTGAGCAGTTCTTC.

By share, this clonotype ranks as medium-sized. This chain connects TRBV7-3 to TRBJ2-1; 11 bases line up with TRBD2. Germline V gene data show CDR1 as SGHTA and CDR2 as FQGTGA. This CDR3 is 15 amino acids long. V lost 5 bases to trimming and J lost 6 bases; unmatched junction nucleotides: 6. The CDR3 nucleotides read TGTGCCAGCAGCACCGGGACTAGCGGTCTCAATGAGCAGTTCTTC. It codes for CASSTGTSGLNEQFF.

By sample share, this clonotype is medium-sized. V is TRBV28 and J is TRBJ2-5; 9 bases fit TRBD1. CDR3 size: 15 residues. Germline V gives CDR1 MDHEN, CDR2 SYDVKM. V gave up 6 bases and J gave up 9 bases; unmatched junction bases: 14. CDR3 nucleotides: TGTGCCAGCAGCCACTCCGCCACAGGGGGCGTCTCCCAGTACTTC. Translated: CASSHSATGGVSQYF.

Relative to its sample, this clonotype is medium-sized (0.01 to 0.1%). V is TRBV29-1 and J is TRBJ1-1; D may be TRBD1 (5 bases). Trimming left V 6 bases short and J 4 bases short, with 18 bases between. This CDR3 contains 14 residues. Germline V CDR1 and CDR2: SQVTM, ANQGSEA. DNA of the CDR3: TGCAGCGTCCTCCCCCCGTTTAGGGGCACTGAAGCTTTCTTT. It yields the protein CSVLPPFRGTEAFF.

By sample fraction, this clonotype is medium-sized. The genes are TRBV28 and TRBJ2-7; D is ambiguous. Germline CDR1 and CDR2: MDHEN and SYDVKM. This CDR3 contains 11 residues. The V and J ends lost 10 bases and 1 base respectively, with 8 bases between them. The CDR3 sequence is CATLGSYEQYF. CDR3 coding DNA: TGTGCCACTCTAGGATCCTACGAGCAGTACTTC.

By proportion, this clonotype is large (0.1 to 1%). V gene TRBV28 combines with J gene TRBJ2-7; D not certain. V was pared by 1 base and J by 0 bases, with 10 bases between. The germline V gene encodes CDR1 MDHEN and CDR2 SYDVKM. This CDR3 spans 15 amino acids. The CDR3 DNA follows: TGTGCCAGCAGTTTATCTCCAGCCCCCTCCTACGAGCAGTACTTC. Translation: CASSLSPAPSYEQYF. The whole variable domain, filled in from reference TRBV28 and TRBJ2-7, reads DVKVTQSSRYLVKRTGEKVFLECVQDMDHENMFWYRQDPGLGLRLIYFSYDVKMKEKGDIPEGYSVSREKKERFSLILESASTNQTSMYLCASSLSPAPSYEQYFGPGTRLTVT.

This clonotype was observed a handful of times. The genes are TRBV19 and TRBJ1-2; 8 bases align to TRBD1. The V gene end was trimmed by 5 bases and the J gene end by 7 bases; junction bases not matched to a gene: 6. CDR1 is LNHDA, CDR2 SQIVND, per germline (reference sequence). This CDR3 has 13 amino acids. CDR3 DNA sequence: TGTGCCAGTAGTTGGACAGGGAATGTTGGCTACACCTTC. This codes for CASSWTGNVGYTF.

This clonotype is labeled as medium-sized (0.01 to 0.1%). V is TRBV7-2 and J is TRBJ2-7, with D possibly matching TRBD1 (7 bases). Trimming removed 4 bases at V and 0 bases at J, with 16 bases between. The CDR3 runs 16 residues. Germline CDR1 is SGHTA and CDR2 is FQGNSA. The CDR3 region has the DNA TGTGCCAGCAGCTCGGCGGGGACAGCAAGCTCCTACGAGCAGTACTTC. This gives the protein CASSSAGTASSYEQYF.

In its sample, this clonotype is medium-sized. The chain carries TRBV19 and TRBJ1-5; D uncertain. CDR1 and CDR2 (germline): LNHDA, SQIVND (reference sequence). The V end was cut by 4 bases, the J end by 0 bases, with 7 bases between. There are 14 residues in the CDR3. The CDR3 spells CASSKAYSNQPQHF. DNA for the CDR3: TGTGCCAGTAGTAAGGCGTATAGCAATCAGCCCCAGCATTTT.

This clonotype ranks as medium-sized. This chain connects TRBV27 to TRBJ2-1; D is ambiguous. Germline V gene sequence: CDR1 MNHEY, CDR2 SMNVEV (reference sequence). This CDR3 has 12 amino acids. Trimming removed 3 bases at V and 6 bases at J, with 6 bases between. The chain's CDR3 is CASSFGPNEQFF. The CDR3 DNA sequence: TGTGCCAGCAGTTTCGGCCCCAATGAGCAGTTCTTC.

By sample fraction, this clonotype is medium-sized. This chain links TRBV28 with TRBJ2-3; a possible D gene is TRBD2 (5 bases). CDR3 size: 15 residues. The V gene's germline CDR1 is MDHEN and CDR2 SYDVKM. The V and J ends lost 2 bases and 3 bases respectively, with 12 bases between them. The CDR3 here is CASSLIQLETDTQYF. The CDR3 DNA follows: TGTGCCAGCAGTTTAATTCAACTAGAGACAGATACGCAGTATTTT.

In its sample, this clonotype ranks as medium-sized. The chain joins TRBV15 to TRBJ2-7, with 7 nucleotides matching TRBD2. V lost 8 bases to trimming and J lost 6 bases; unmatched junction nucleotides: 4. Germline CDR1 LNHNV, CDR2 YYDKDF (reference sequence). The CDR3 is 11 amino acids. The CDR3 here is CATGGVFEQYF. CDR3 nucleotide sequence: TGTGCCACCGGGGGGGTTTTCGAGCAGTACTTC.

This clonotype is categorized as medium-sized. The chain couples TRBV28 to TRBJ2-7; D may be TRBD2 (6 bases). The V gene lost 3 bases and the J gene lost 0 bases, with 9 bases spanning the gap. The CDR3 spans 14 residues. Germline V gene data show CDR1 as MDHEN and CDR2 as SYDVKM. CDR3 residues: CASSFRGSSYEQYF. The CDR3 DNA follows: TGTGCCAGCAGTTTTCGGGGGTCCTCCTACGAGCAGTACTTC.

This clonotype is medium-sized (0.01 to 0.1%) within its sample. The rearrangement links TRBV19 to TRBJ1-5; 9 bases match TRBD1. The germline V gene encodes CDR1 LNHDA and CDR2 SQIVND (reference sequence). The CDR3 runs 17 residues. V shed 7 bases, J shed 0 bases, and the junction held 10 bases outside the gene matches. CDR3 protein: CASTFATGGLSNQPQHF. The CDR3 nucleotides read TGTGCCAGTACCTTTGCCACAGGGGGCCTTAGCAATCAGCCCCAGCATTTT.

By its share, this clonotype is large. The rearrangement joins TRBV10-3 to TRBJ2-1; tentative D call: TRBD2 (5 bases). The V gene lost 6 bases and the J gene lost 7 bases, with 16 bases spanning the gap. The length of the CDR3 is 14 residues. Germline V gene data show CDR1 as ENHRY and CDR2 as SYGVKD. CDR3 protein: CAIRATGSSNEQFF. In nucleotides, the CDR3 is TGTGCCATCAGGGCCACGGGGAGCTCGAATGAGCAGTTCTTC.

This clonotype rates as medium-sized. The chain combines TRBV19 with TRBJ1-3; D not resolved. This CDR3 comprises 17 residues. Germline assignment: CDR1 LNHDA and CDR2 SQIVND (reference sequence). The V gene lost 4 bases and the J gene lost 0 bases, with 16 bases spanning the gap. The CDR3 loop is CASSTRGEGNSGNTIYF. The CDR3 nucleotides are TGTGCCAGTAGTACAAGAGGCGAGGGTAACTCTGGAAACACCATATATTTT.